The next 20 T cell receptor beta chains were all read from a single sample in a study of identical twins. TCRdb ran MiXCR on the 5' RACE reads and lists one entry per CDR3 protein. The top ten clones hold 0.85% to 1% of a sample with 650,000 to 800,000 distinct CDR3 sequences, less than 10% of them seen once. A further study also used this sample, focusing on yellow fever vaccine responses in identical twins.

Sequencing was carried out using PBMCs. All receptors come from a woman under 30 in good health.

The table lists this clonotype with a count of one. This chain joins TRBV7-9 and TRBJ1-6; no reliable D call. This CDR3 comprises 13 residues. V lost 5 bases and J lost 6, with 8 bases in between. Germline-derived CDR1 and CDR2 are SEHNR and FQNEAQ (reference sequence). CDR3 loop: CASSQPSNSPLHF. DNA for the CDR3: TGTGCCAGCAGCCAGCCGTCTAATTCACCCCTCCACTTT.

The rearrangement joins TRBV7-2 to TRBJ1-6; maybe TRBD1 (6 bases). Germline CDR1 reads SGHTA; CDR2 reads FQGNSA. Trimming took 5 bases from V and 0 from J, leaving 14 bases between them. The CDR3 length is 17 residues. CDR3 region: CASSPSGQSSYNSPLHF. For the CDR3, the DNA is TGTGCCAGCAGCCCCTCCGGACAGAGCTCCTATAATTCACCCCTCCACTTT.

A few counts support this clonotype. V usage is TRBV6-5 and J usage is TRBJ2-7; 8 nucleotides match TRBD2. This CDR3 spans 15 amino acids. Trimming cost V 0 bases and J 3 bases; bases outside gene matches: 4. From germline, CDR1 is MNHEY and CDR2 SVGAGI. For the CDR3, the DNA is TGTGCCAGCAGTTACTCCGGGACTAGAGACTACGAGCAGTACTTC. Amino acids: CASSYSGTRDYEQYF.

This clonotype was counted at least ten times. This chain joins TRBV10-3 and TRBJ2-1; D uncertain. Germline loops: CDR1 ENHRY, CDR2 SYGVKD. The CDR3 consists of 15 residues. The V end was cut by 3 bases, the J end by 6 bases, with 15 bases between. This chain's CDR3 is CAISESSPTINEQFF. The CDR3 DNA reads as TGTGCCATCAGTGAATCTTCTCCCACTATCAATGAGCAGTTCTTC.

This clonotype was counted between two and nine times. The missing conserved phenylalanine or tryptophan at the end of this CDR3 makes a read error likely. It is unclear where the CDR3 begins or ends on the DNA, so no DNA is shown, and the CDR3 is as TCRdb lists it. J is TRBJ2-1 and V is TRBV29-1; the table's D call TRBD1 went unverified against the DNA. Germline V gene lookup returns CDR1 SQVTM and CDR2 ANQGSEA. Including both end residues, the CDR3 is 9 amino acids long. Here the CDR3 reads CSVDGDRQL.

This rearrangement joins TRBV7-2 to TRBJ2-5; D remains ambiguous. The germline CDR1 and CDR2 sequences are SGHTA and FQGNSA. V was pared by 0 bases and J by 5 bases, with 10 bases between. The CDR3 covers 14 residues. The DNA of the CDR3 is TGTGCCAGCAGCTTAGCCTTTCGTGGGGAGACCCAGTACTTC. It specifies CASSLAFRGETQYF. The full variable domain, its missing parts supplied by reference TRBV7-2 and TRBJ2-5, is GAGVSQSPSNKVTEKGKDVELRCDPISGHTALYWYRQSLGQGLEFLIYFQGNSAPDKSGLPSDRFSAERTGGSVSTLTIQRTQQEDSAVYLCASSLAFRGETQYFGPGTRLLVL.

This clonotype has more than one count but fewer than ten. The chain uses TRBV2 and TRBJ2-7; TRBD2 agrees at 7 bases. The CDR3 runs 14 residues. Trimming removed 4 bases from V and 1 base from J; junction bases left unmatched: 4. Germline CDR1 is SNHLY and CDR2 is FYNNEI. For the CDR3, the DNA is TGTGCCAGCAGTGGGGGAGGGGCATCCTACGAGCAGTACTTC. It is translated as CASSGGGASYEQYF.

This clonotype turned up a few times. V and J are TRBV6-2 or TRBV6-3 and TRBJ2-7, with D possibly TRBD1 on 5 matching bases. The germline CDR1 and CDR2 sequences are MNHEY and SVGEGT. The CDR3 contains 17 residues. Trimming took 7 bases from V and 0 from J, leaving 22 bases between them. CDR3 amino acids: CASNTLFVRVNSYEQYF. The CDR3 DNA reads as TGTGCCAGCAACACCCTCTTTGTCAGGGTCAACTCCTACGAGCAGTACTTC.

The J gene is TRBJ2-3, the V gene TRBV4-3, with D unresolved. The CDR3 runs 15 residues. Between the trimmed V and J ends, which lost 0 bases and 3 bases, there was a span of 10 bases. Germline CDR1 reads LGHNA; CDR2 reads YSLEER. As DNA, the CDR3 is TGCGCCAGCAGCCAAGATAGTGTCGGGACAGATACGCAGTATTTT. Translating gives CASSQDSVGTDTQYF.

CDR3 region: CASSYWDPQGTDTQYF. The CDR3 DNA reads as TGTGCCAGCAGTTATTGGGACCCCCAAGGGACAGATACGCAGTATTTT. The chain uses TRBV6-5 and TRBJ2-3, with D perhaps TRBD1 or TRBD2 (5 bases each). The CDR3 runs to 16 residues. Germline assignment: CDR1 MNHEY and CDR2 SVGAGI. The V end lost 3 bases, the J end lost 3 bases, and 16 bases lay between the germline ends.

The chain links TRBV15 to TRBJ2-2; D remains ambiguous. Trimming removed 3 bases at V and 6 bases at J, with 20 bases between. CDR1 is LNHNV, CDR2 YYDKDF, per germline (reference sequence). The CDR3 totals 17 residues. DNA of the CDR3: TGTGCCACCAGCAGGTCGGTGGGTATCGGAAGGCCCGGGGAGCTGTTTTTT. Protein: CATSRSVGIGRPGELFF. Supplemented by reference TRBV15 and TRBJ2-2, the full variable domain reads DAMVIQNPRYQVTQFGKPVTLSCSQTLNHNVMYWYQQKSSQAPKLLFHYYDKDFNNEADTPDNFQSRRPNTSFCFLDIRSPGLGDTAMYLCATSRSVGIGRPGELFFGEGSRLTVL.

The chain links TRBV20-1 to TRBJ2-5, with D unresolved. CDR1 and CDR2 from the germline V gene are DFQATT and SNEGSKA (reference sequence). The CDR3 contains 13 residues. V lost 3 bases, J lost 1 base, and 9 bases lay in between. CDR3 sequence (DNA): TGCAGTGCTAGTAGGACCCGCCAAGAGACCCAGTACTTC. Its translation: CSASRTRQETQYF.

This clonotype has ten or more counts. The chain has TRBV12-3 or TRBV12-4 and TRBJ2-1; 8 nucleotides line up with TRBD2. Trimming removed 2 bases from V and 9 bases from J; junction bases left unmatched: 6. This CDR3 contains 14 residues. The CDR3 bases are TGTGCCAGCAGTTTAAGCGGGAGTCCAACTGAGCAGTTCTTC. Residues: CASSLSGSPTEQFF.

The genes are TRBV7-9 and TRBJ2-3; TRBD2 matches 11 bases. The germline CDR1 and CDR2 sequences are SEHNR and FQNEAQ (reference sequence). The length of the CDR3 is 15 residues. With V trimmed by 5 bases and J by 5 bases, 6 bases remained unmatched. The CDR3 is CASSLSGTSGDTQYF. DNA of the CDR3: TGTGCCAGCAGCCTTTCCGGGACTAGCGGAGATACGCAGTATTTT.

V is TRBV27 and J is TRBJ2-3; 10 positions agree with TRBD1. Germline values: CDR1 MNHEY, CDR2 SMNVEV (reference sequence). V lost 4 bases, J lost 4 bases, and 5 bases stayed unmatched. The CDR3 runs 15 residues. The CDR3 sequence is CASSSPGQGADTQYF. In DNA form, the CDR3 reads TGTGCCAGCAGTTCCCCTGGACAGGGGGCAGATACGCAGTATTTT.

The chain has TRBV12-3 or TRBV12-4 and TRBJ1-6, with D uncertain. The germline V and J ends were trimmed by 1 base and 10 bases, with 14 bases remaining between them. The CDR3 loop spans 15 amino acids. CDR3 coding DNA: TGTGCCAGCAGTTTAGAGGGAATGGGGAGCTCACCCCTCCACTTT. It specifies CASSLEGMGSSPLHF.

The CDR3 region is CASSLSPTGLEETQYF. Here the CDR3 DNA reads TGTGCCAGCAGTTTATCCCCGACAGGTCTCGAAGAGACCCAGTACTTC. The gene calls are TRBV28 and TRBJ2-5; D may be TRBD1 (6 bases). V was shortened by 1 base and J by 3 bases, with 15 bases between the two germline ends. The CDR3 totals 16 residues. The V gene's germline CDR1 is MDHEN and CDR2 SYDVKM.

This clonotype was counted only a few times. The chain joins TRBV10-3 to TRBJ2-5, with no clear D. V was clipped by 4 bases and J by 7 bases, with 10 bases between them. Germline V lookup: CDR1 ENHRY, CDR2 SYGVKD. CDR3 length: 12 amino acids. In DNA form, the CDR3 reads TGTGCCATCAGTGGACTTCCCGGGACCCAGTACTTC. Translated: CAISGLPGTQYF.

This clonotype was picked up a small number of times. This sequence joins TRBV3-1 and TRBJ1-2, with no clear D. There are 15 residues in the CDR3. The ends were cut back, 3 bases at V and 8 bases at J, with 19 bases in the middle. Germline values: CDR1 LGHDT, CDR2 YNNKEL (reference sequence). The CDR3 reads CASSHREAGVGGYTF. In DNA form, the CDR3 reads TGTGCCAGCAGCCATCGAGAGGCAGGCGTCGGAGGCTACACCTTC.

This clonotype was detected only a few times. DNA of the CDR3: TGTGCCAGCAGTCCGGACAGGGGGTTTATCTATGGCTACACCTTC. Amino acids: CASSPDRGFIYGYTF. The genes are TRBV28 and TRBJ1-2; the match to TRBD1 covers 10 bases. The trim removed 5 bases at V and 4 bases at J, leaving 7 bases unmatched. The CDR3 is 15 amino acids. The germline V gene encodes CDR1 MDHEN and CDR2 SYDVKM.